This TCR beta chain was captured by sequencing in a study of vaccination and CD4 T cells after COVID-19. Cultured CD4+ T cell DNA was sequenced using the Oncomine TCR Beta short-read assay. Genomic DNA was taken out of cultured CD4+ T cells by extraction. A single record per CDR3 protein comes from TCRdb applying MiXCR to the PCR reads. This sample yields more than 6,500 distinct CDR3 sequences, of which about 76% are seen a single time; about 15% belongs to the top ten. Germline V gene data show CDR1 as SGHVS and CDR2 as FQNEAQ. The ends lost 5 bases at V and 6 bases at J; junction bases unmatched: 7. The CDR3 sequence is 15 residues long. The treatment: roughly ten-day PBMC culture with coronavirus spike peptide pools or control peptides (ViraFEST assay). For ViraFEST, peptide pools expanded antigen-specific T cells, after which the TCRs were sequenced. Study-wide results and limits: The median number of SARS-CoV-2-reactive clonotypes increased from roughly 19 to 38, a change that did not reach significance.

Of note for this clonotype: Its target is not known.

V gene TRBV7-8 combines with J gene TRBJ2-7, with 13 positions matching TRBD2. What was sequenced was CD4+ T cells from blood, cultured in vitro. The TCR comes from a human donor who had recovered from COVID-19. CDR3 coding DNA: TGTGCCAGCAGCCGAACTAGCGGGAGGGCCGGCGAGCAGTACTTC. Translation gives CASSRTSGRAGEQYF.